This entry lists 15 T cell receptor beta chains sequenced from one sample in a study. Data came from immunoSEQ multiplex PCR; TCRdb stores just in-frame clones and leaves some out. This sample has tens of thousands of clones, with 93% found just once. Sequencing used PBMCs. Every receptor here comes from a man aged 35 to 55 with rheumatoid arthritis.

The chain combines TRBV5-1 with TRBJ2-2; the match to TRBD2 covers 8 bases. The V gene end was trimmed by 0 bases and the J gene end by 8 bases; junction bases not matched to a gene: 6. CDR3 length: 15 residues. Germline values: CDR1 SGHRS, CDR2 YFSETQ. In DNA form, the CDR3 reads TGCGCCAGCAGCTTGGGAGCGGGGGCCTTTGGGGAGCTGTTTTTT. As protein: CASSLGAGAFGELFF.

The chain recombines TRBV12-3 or TRBV12-4 with TRBJ1-1, with D possibly matching TRBD1 (5 bases). Trimming took 3 bases from V and 1 from J, leaving 6 bases between them. The CDR3 has 13 residues. This CDR3 reads CASSLGGNTEAFF. CDR3 bases: TGTGCCAGCAGTTTGGGGGGGAACACTGAAGCTTTCTTT.

V usage is TRBV5-1 and J usage is TRBJ2-2; D may be TRBD1 or TRBD2 (5 bases each). Trimming took off 3 bases at V and 4 bases at J, with 22 bases between the two ends. Germline assignment: CDR1 SGHRS and CDR2 YFSETQ. The CDR3 spans 18 residues. The CDR3 spells CASSSRGDPDRITGELFF. CDR3 DNA: TGCGCCAGCAGCTCACGTGGGGACCCCGATAGGATCACCGGGGAGCTGTTTTTT.

The genes are TRBV9 and TRBJ2-1; no definite D call. V was pared by 4 bases and J by 7 bases, with 12 bases between. The CDR3 totals 13 residues. Germline CDR1 reads SGDLS; CDR2 reads YYNGEE. The chain's CDR3 is CASSPRHTNEQFF. DNA of the CDR3: TGTGCCAGCAGCCCCCGACACACTAATGAGCAGTTCTTC.

The chain combines TRBV11-2 with TRBJ2-7, with unresolved D. With 8 bases removed from V and 5 bases from J, the gap between germline ends came to 16 bases. This CDR3 contains 13 residues. Germline V gene data show CDR1 as SGHAT and CDR2 as FQNNGV. In DNA, the CDR3 is TGTGCCAGCCGACTTGCATCGGCTCACGAGCAGTACTTC. Translation: CASRLASAHEQYF.

This chain connects TRBV5-8 to TRBJ2-1; D gene unclear. Trimming took off 2 bases at V and 1 base at J, with 10 bases between the two ends. This CDR3 is 15 amino acids long. CDR1 and CDR2 (germline): SGHTS, YDEGEE. DNA for the CDR3: TGTGCCAGCAGCTTACGACGGAGTTCCTACAATGAGCAGTTCTTC. Protein product: CASSLRRSSYNEQFF.

The chain carries TRBV27 and TRBJ2-3, with 7 nucleotides matching TRBD1. CDR1 MNHEY and CDR2 SMNVEV come from the germline V gene (reference sequence). The J segment lost 0 bases and the V segment lost 8 bases, leaving 5 bases of the junction unmatched. The CDR3 consists of 14 residues. Written as DNA, the CDR3 is TGTGCCAGCTGTGACAGGGCTAGCACAGATACGCAGTATTTT. Its protein product is CASCDRASTDTQYF.

This chain uses TRBV7-6 with TRBJ1-4; D unclear. Germline values: CDR1 SGHVS, CDR2 FNYEAQ. The length of the CDR3 is 16 residues. Deletions cut 5 bases from V and 0 bases from J, with 13 bases between. The CDR3 coding sequence is TGTGCCAGCAGCCTCGGACCGATCTCAACTAATGAAAAACTGTTTTTT. Translation: CASSLGPISTNEKLFF. The full variable domain, its missing parts supplied by reference TRBV7-6 and TRBJ1-4, is GAGVSQSPRYKVTKRGQDVALRCDPISGHVSLYWYRQALGQGPEFLTYFNYEAQQDKSGLPNDRFSAERPEGSISTLTIQRTEQRDSAMYRCASSLGPISTNEKLFFGSGTQLSVL.

The V gene is TRBV27, the J gene TRBJ2-7; TRBD2 matches at 12 bases. V was pared by 5 bases and J by 6 bases, with 8 bases of the junction left unmatched. The CDR3 runs to 15 residues. Germline V gives CDR1 MNHEY, CDR2 SMNVEV (reference sequence). The CDR3 protein is CASSPGLAGWVEQYF. In nucleotides, the CDR3 is TGTGCCAGCAGTCCCGGACTAGCGGGATGGGTCGAGCAGTACTTC.

In its sample, this clone was seen a few times. In DNA, the CDR3 is TGTGCCAGCAGCCCCCGAGGCAGGGAGGACGATCAGCCCCAGCATTTT. Translating gives CASSPRGREDDQPQHF. The rearrangement uses TRBV7-2 and TRBJ1-5; possibly TRBD1 for D (5 bases). The CDR3 totals 16 residues. Trimming shortened V by 5 bases and J by 5 bases, and 19 bases separated the two germline ends. Germline assignment: CDR1 SGHTA and CDR2 FQGNSA.

Here the CDR3 DNA reads TGTGCCAGCACAGGGACAGCAGCCTACGAGCAGTACTTC. It specifies CASTGTAAYEQYF. The V and J genes are TRBV27 and TRBJ2-7; 7 bases fit TRBD1. Germline V gene data show CDR1 as MNHEY and CDR2 as SMNVEV (reference sequence). The CDR3 sequence is 13 residues long. V trimming: 7 bases; J trimming: 2 bases; junction bases outside the gene matches: 5.

This chain uses TRBV4-2 with TRBJ2-1; D is ambiguous. In germline, CDR1 is LGHNA, CDR2 YNFKEQ. The CDR3 length is 13 residues. Trimming left V 4 bases short and J 0 bases short, with 4 bases between. The CDR3 sequence: CASSPSSYNEQFF. CDR3 coding DNA: TGTGCCAGCAGCCCCAGCTCCTACAATGAGCAGTTCTTC.

This clone was seen a single time. CDR3 in DNA: TGTGCCACCAGTGATTCCCCGAGGGGAGGCTACACCTTC. Amino acids: CATSDSPRGGYTF. V is TRBV24-1 and J is TRBJ1-2; TRBD1 might be the D (5 bases). The V end was cut by 2 bases, the J end by 8 bases, with 11 bases between. The CDR3 contains 13 residues. CDR1 and CDR2 (germline): KGHDR, SFDVKD.

V is TRBV27 and J is TRBJ1-2, with unresolved D. The CDR3 is 12 amino acids. Trimming removed 8 bases from V and 4 bases from J, with 11 bases in between. The germline CDR1 and CDR2 sequences are MNHEY and SMNVEV (reference sequence). The CDR3 DNA follows: TGTGCCAGCGGGGAATTCGTCTATGGCTACACCTTC. Its protein product is CASGEFVYGYTF.

The gene calls are TRBV7-3 and TRBJ2-1, with D perhaps matching TRBD2 (5 bases). This CDR3 is 16 amino acids long. Between the trimmed V and J ends, which lost 4 bases and 0 bases, there was a span of 13 bases. CDR1 is SGHTA and CDR2 is FQGTGA in the germline V gene. DNA of the CDR3: TGTGCCAGCAGCTCTTCGATAAGCGGCTCCTACAATGAGCAGTTCTTC. It yields the protein CASSSSISGSYNEQFF.